This is a list of T cell receptor beta chains from one sample in a study of blood T cell repertoires in COVID-19. Libraries were prepared by immunoSEQ multiplex PCR; TCRdb keeps only in-frame clonotypes and omits some of them. This sample has about 190,000 clones, with approximately 88% found just once. Material: peripheral blood. The source is a woman in her twenties or thirties with acute or convalescent COVID-19. CDR3s include the opening cysteine and the closing phenylalanine or tryptophan. D genes are given only for firm matches. Clone size appears in some rows only: once, few, many, or a class for an expanded clone.

v_gene,j_gene,d_gene,abundance,CDR3nt,CDR3aa
TRBV7-2,TRBJ1-1,NA,NA,TGTGCCAGCAGCTTATCTACCGAAGCTTTCTTT,CASSLSTEAFF
TRBV10-3,TRBJ1-6,TRBD1,NA,TGTGCCTCCCGACAGGGTGGATCACCCCTCCACTTT,CASRQGGSPLHF
TRBV7-8,TRBJ1-2,TRBD1,NA,TGTGCCAGCAGCTTCACAGGGGATGGTGGCTACACCTTC,CASSFTGDGGYTF
TRBV14,TRBJ2-1,NA,NA,TGTGCCAGCAGCCAAGGGGGCCGTGACAATGAGCAGTTCTTC,CASSQGGRDNEQFF
TRBV10-3,TRBJ1-6,NA,NA,TGTGCCATCAGTGAGTCGTCTTTGGGGGCCCCAATTACCCCCCTCCACTTT,CAISESSLGAPITPLHF
TRBV5-1,TRBJ2-3,NA,NA,TGCGCCAGCAGCTTGGCCGTAAGCACAGATACGCAGTATTTT,CASSLAVSTDTQYF
TRBV6-5,TRBJ2-5,TRBD1,NA,TGTGCCAGCAGTTTCTCCAGGGGGCAGCAAGAGACCCAGTACTTC,CASSFSRGQQETQYF
TRBV5-6,TRBJ1-6,NA,NA,TGTGCCAGCAGCTTGACCGCCGGTGGTTCACCCCTCCACTTT,CASSLTAGGSPLHF
TRBV30,TRBJ2-1,NA,NA,TGTGCCTGGGCGGAGGCGCACAATCCTAGGTATGAGCAGTTCTTC,CAWAEAHNPRYEQFF
TRBV28,TRBJ2-7,TRBD1,NA,TGTGCCAGCAGTGATCCGGGACAGGGCACCTACGAGCAGTACTTC,CASSDPGQGTYEQYF
TRBV11-2,TRBJ2-5,NA,NA,TGTGCCAGCAGCTCAACAGGGAGCCAAGAGACCCAGTACTTC,CASSSTGSQETQYF
TRBV5-1,TRBJ1-1,NA,NA,TGCGCCAGCCGCCGCGGGGAGCCGATGATGAACACTGAAGCTTTCTTT,CASRRGEPMMNTEAFF
TRBV3-1/TRBV3-2,TRBJ2-7,NA,NA,TGTGCCAGCAGCCAAGGTCCAACGGACAGCGGTTACGAGCAGTACTTC,CASSQGPTDSGYEQYF
TRBV27,TRBJ2-6,NA,NA,TGTGCCAGCAGTTTATTAGCTGGGGCCAACGTCCTGACTTTC,CASSLLAGANVLTF
TRBV7-9,TRBJ2-1,NA,NA,TGTGCCAGCAGCTTATCGAGGGGGACTATTGCCGATGAGCAGTTCTTC,CASSLSRGTIADEQFF
TRBV24-1,TRBJ2-1,NA,once,TGTGCCACCAGGGCAGGGGCAGACAATGAGCAGTTCTTC,CATRAGADNEQFF
TRBV10-3,TRBJ1-6,TRBD1,NA,TGTGCCAGCCAGGGACAGCGCAATTCACCCCTCCACTTT,CASQGQRNSPLHF
TRBV9,TRBJ2-7,NA,NA,TGTGCCAGCAGCGTAGGGCCGGGACAAAACTACGAGCAGTACTTC,CASSVGPGQNYEQYF
TRBV7-2,TRBJ2-3,NA,NA,TGTGCCAGCAGCTTAGGACTAGTTACGCAGTATTTT,CASSLGLVTQYF
TRBV2,TRBJ2-3,NA,NA,TGTGCCAGCGGGATGGGGCCGGGTACAGATACGCAGTATTTT,CASGMGPGTDTQYF
TRBV29-1,TRBJ1-1,TRBD1,NA,TGCAGCGCCTTGACCGGGGCGGGACAGGGCAATGAAGCTTTCTTT,CSALTGAGQGNEAFF
TRBV7-8,TRBJ2-3,NA,NA,TGTGCCAGCAGCTTAGTTCCGGATACGCAGTATTTT,CASSLVPDTQYF
TRBV28,TRBJ1-5,NA,NA,TGTGCCAGCTCTACCGGGGCGGAGGGGTACCGGCCCCAGCATTTT,CASSTGAEGYRPQHF
TRBV5-1,TRBJ1-4,NA,NA,TGCGCCAGCAGCCAGGTGGCTAATGAAAAACTGTTTTTT,CASSQVANEKLFF
TRBV5-6,TRBJ2-1,NA,NA,TGTGCCAGCAGCTTTAACAATGAGCAGTTCTTC,CASSFNNEQFF
TRBV5-1,TRBJ2-5,TRBD2,once,TGCGCCAGCAGCCCAGGGACTAGCCGAGAGACCCAGTACTTC,CASSPGTSRETQYF
TRBV28,TRBJ1-2,NA,NA,TGTGCCAGCAGACCTGGAGCGAACTATGGCTACACCTTC,CASRPGANYGYTF
TRBV28,TRBJ1-6,NA,few,TGTGCCAGCAGTTTAATCTACTCACCCCTCCACTTT,CASSLIYSPLHF
TRBV21-1,TRBJ1-6,NA,NA,TGTGCCAGCAGCAAAGCGACGGACAGGGAGATAGGGCTCTATAATTCACCCCTCCACTTT,CASSKATDREIGLYNSPLHF
TRBV29-1,TRBJ2-1,TRBD2,NA,TGCAGCGTGACCCCGGGACTAGTAAACTACAATGAGCAGTTCTTC,CSVTPGLVNYNEQFF
TRBV11-2,TRBJ1-1,NA,once,TGTGCCAGCAGACAGGGCATGAACACTGAAGCTTTCTTT,CASRQGMNTEAFF
TRBV5-1,TRBJ2-1,NA,once,TGCGCCAGCAGCGCCTGGGGAGTAGCCTACAATGAGCAGTTCTTC,CASSAWGVAYNEQFF
TRBV2,TRBJ1-1,TRBD1,once,TGTGCCAGCAGTGTAGTCAGGGGGGAAACTGAAGCTTTCTTT,CASSVVRGETEAFF
TRBV28,TRBJ1-4,NA,NA,TGTGCCAGCACCACTCCCCACCGCGCTGAAAAACTGTTTTTT,CASTTPHRAEKLFF
TRBV2,TRBJ2-3,TRBD2,NA,TGTGCCACTTCCGCGGGAGCTGATACGCAGTATTTT,CATSAGADTQYF
TRBV19,TRBJ2-1,NA,NA,TGTGCCAGTAGTACCCTCGGACACTCCTACAATGAGCAGTTCTTC,CASSTLGHSYNEQFF